This T cell receptor (beta chain) was retrieved from a study of blood T cell repertoires in COVID-19. In the study overall: PBMCs, B-cell-depleted T cells, or T cells were the source of the cDNA or gDNA that made up the material.

Donors in Cohort 3 counted as recovered after two negative PCRs, clearance, or symptom resolution. The germline V gene encodes CDR1 LNHDA and CDR2 SQIVND (reference sequence). The CDR3 length is 13 residues. The V segment lost 4 bases and the J segment 6 bases; nucleotides outside the gene matches: 4. Original handling: How many nucleated cells were present was estimated from reference gene primer amplification. Sequencing was performed with immunoSEQ multiplex PCR; in TCRdb, only in-frame clones are kept and a portion is missing. V, J and clone size were drawn from that table, and D and trimming were deduced from the DNA. Here the sample spans about 250,000 clones, around 90% being singletons.

The V and J genes are TRBV19 and TRBJ2-3; 7 bases map to TRBD2. Sequencing was done on a sample of PBMCs or T cells enriched from blood (not recorded which). This sequence was found in a woman younger than 30 who had recovered from COVID-19. DNA for the CDR3: TGTGCCAGTAGTACGGGACTACTGGATACGCAGTATTTT. Protein product: CASSTGLLDTQYF.